This T cell receptor beta chain was found in a study of T cell responses to AZD1222 COVID-19 vaccine. Study outcomes and limitations: Every sample of the repertoires postdated the peak T cell response. Rises in breadth and depth of Spike-specific TCRs came after two AZD1222 doses.

The V gene's germline CDR1 is DFQATT and CDR2 SNEGSKA (reference sequence). This CDR3 region has 14 residues. V was pared by 3 bases and J by 2 bases, with 11 bases between. Profiled with immunoSEQ multiplex PCR; TCRdb holds only in-frame clones, not every one. The sample contains about 150,000 clones, 90% of which appear only once. Notes on this clone: Its specificity is not known.

The chain carries TRBV20-1 and TRBJ2-1, with no clear D. The sequence came from an adult in good health. Sequences were derived from peripheral blood, sampled on day 0 of AZD1222 vaccination. CDR3 bases: TGCAGTGCTAGTCTCATAAGCGCCTACAATGAGCAGTTCTTC. This sequence encodes CSASLISAYNEQFF.